This T cell receptor beta chain was observed in a study of regulatory and conventional T cells in RAG deficiency. Genomic DNA came from blood conventional CD4+ T cells gated CD25-low CD127-high. A word on this clone: Antigen unknown.

Assay: immunoSEQ multiplex PCR; the TCRdb copy retains only in-frame clones and omits some. The table shows around 20,000 clones, with approximately 95% occurring only once. Study-level points and caveats: In Omenn syndrome, sorted "Tregs" may be peripherally activated cells. RAG-deficient patients showed markedly lower Shannon entropy and higher Simpson indices than control T-cell subsets. Omenn patients showed >80% Treg-Tconv overlap and shorter CDR3 lengths.

This CDR3 is built from 17 residues. The J segment lost 5 bases and the V segment lost 0 bases, leaving 10 bases of the junction unmatched. CDR1 and CDR2 from the germline V gene are MRHNA and SNTAGT. This same sample was also taken into another study, of regulatory T cells. That publication notes: Amplification used 52 TRBV primers and 13 TRBJ primers. Skewed V and J usage and few unique V-J pairs marked patient repertoires, most in Tregs.

The chain employs TRBV6-4 and TRBJ2-3; TRBD2 agrees at 8 bases. Sequenced input: CD25- CD4+ T cells sorted from blood. The sequence derives from a human donor in good health. The CDR3 bases are TGTGCCAGCAGTGACTCTTCAGCGGGGGCCTTGGGAGATACGCAGTATTTT. It yields the protein CASSDSSAGALGDTQYF.